This T cell receptor (beta chain) was sequenced in a study of blood T cell repertoires in COVID-19. For the study at large: Samples representing acute and convalescent COVID-19 were sourced from the United States, Italy and Spain. Nucleic acid was either cDNA or gDNA, and it came from T cells, B-cell-depleted T cells, or PBMCs.

Patients from Seattle were sampled longitudinally, starting during active infection. The CDR3 runs to 14 residues. Assay: immunoSEQ multiplex PCR; the TCRdb copy retains only in-frame clones and omits some. The table shows approximately 170,000 clones, with roughly four fifths occurring only once. The sequence was collected from a woman in her 70s with COVID-19, enrolled during active disease. Specimen: peripheral blood. The chain recombines TRBV21-1 with TRBJ1-1. TRBV21-1 is assigned pseudogene status. DNA for the CDR3: TGTGCCAGCAGTGAGGGCCGGGCAAACACTGAAGCTTTCTTT. It translates to CASSEGRANTEAFF.